The 10 T cell receptor beta chains reported below all come from one sample, sequenced in a study of shared clonotypes between healthy human individuals. Sequencing used immunoSEQ multiplex PCR; TCRdb keeps in-frame clones, though not all of them. This sample has some 2,000,000 clones, with 95% found just once. The sequenced material came from naive CD4+ T cells sorted from blood. Subset of the sample: CD45RA+ positively selected. These receptors were collected from a man aged 18 to 35 in good health.

The chain combines TRBV11-1 with TRBJ2-2; D assignment may be TRBD1 or TRBD2 (5 bases each). Germline CDR1 reads SGHAT; CDR2 reads FQDESV (reference sequence). Trimming shortened V by 7 bases and J by 5 bases, and 14 bases separated the two germline ends. CDR3 size: 14 residues. The DNA of the CDR3 is TGTGCCAGCACTTGGGGGTTCTCTACCGGGGAGCTGTTTTTT. The encoded protein is CASTWGFSTGELFF.

The rearrangement uses TRBV7-9 and TRBJ1-2; 7 bases match TRBD1. The germline CDR1 and CDR2 sequences are SEHNR and FQNEAQ (reference sequence). The trim removed 6 bases at V and 3 bases at J, leaving 7 bases unmatched. The CDR3 totals 14 residues. CDR3 loop: CASRIPDRDYGYTF. In nucleotides, the CDR3 is TGTGCCAGCAGGATACCAGACAGGGACTATGGCTACACCTTC. Looking up the rest from reference TRBV7-9 and TRBJ1-2 gives the full variable domain: DTGVSQNPRHKITKRGQNVTFRCDPISEHNRLYWYRQTLGQGPEFLTYFQNEAQLEKSRLLSDRFSAERPKGSFSTLEIQRTEQGDSAMYLCASRIPDRDYGYTFGSGTRLTVV.

This chain uses TRBV11-2 with TRBJ2-1; perhaps TRBD2 as D (6 bases). The CDR3 is made up of 15 amino acids. V lost 1 base to trimming and J lost 5 bases, with 12 bases between them. Germline CDR1 is SGHAT and CDR2 is FQNNGV. The CDR3 DNA is TGTGCCAGCAGCTTAGTCGGGACTTCCAACAATGAGCAGTTCTTC. Residues: CASSLVGTSNNEQFF.

The CDR3 loop is CAIRDGTNTDTQYF. As DNA, the CDR3 is TGTGCCATCAGAGACGGCACTAACACAGATACGCAGTATTTT. The chain is built from TRBV10-3 and TRBJ2-3; D gene uncertain. The germline V gene encodes CDR1 ENHRY and CDR2 SYGVKD. This CDR3 has 14 amino acids. The V and J ends lost 6 bases and 2 bases respectively, with 12 bases between them.

The chain couples TRBV6-6 to TRBJ1-5, with TRBD1 identical over 8 bases. Germline V gene sequence: CDR1 MNHNY, CDR2 SVGAGI (reference sequence). V shed 5 bases and J 13 bases; nucleotides not matched to a gene: 13. The CDR3 is 14 amino acids. The CDR3 region has the DNA TGTGCCAGCAGTCCCGGACAGGGATGGGACCAACAGCATTTT. This sequence encodes CASSPGQGWDQQHF.

V gene TRBV6-5 combines with J gene TRBJ2-7, with D perhaps TRBD1 (5 bases). Germline CDR1 reads MNHEY; CDR2 reads SVGAGI. The CDR3 is 15 amino acids. V shed 6 bases and J shed 0 bases, with 15 bases lying between them. For the CDR3, the DNA is TGTGCCAGCAGCAAGTCGGCAGGGTTCTCCTACGAGCAGTACTTC. This encodes CASSKSAGFSYEQYF.

The rearrangement joins TRBV25-1 to TRBJ2-1, with 13 bases that match TRBD2. V was clipped by 4 bases and J by 9 bases; unmatched bases: 6. Germline V CDR1 and CDR2: MGHDK, SYGVNS. The CDR3 contains 15 residues. Here the CDR3 reads CASSAGGLAGVEQFF. CDR3 DNA: TGTGCCAGCAGTGCAGGCGGACTAGCGGGAGTTGAGCAGTTCTTC.

The chain links TRBV11-2 to TRBJ2-7; 7 bases line up with TRBD1. The CDR3 consists of 14 residues. Germline CDR1 is SGHAT and CDR2 is FQNNGV. V lost 4 bases and J lost 6; bases outside the gene matches: 9. CDR3 bases: TGTGCCAGCAGCTCGGGACAGTCGGTCTCCGAGCAGTACTTC. Translating gives CASSSGQSVSEQYF.

The genes are TRBV7-2 and TRBJ1-4; D gene ambiguous. Germline V gene data show CDR1 as SGHTA and CDR2 as FQGNSA. The CDR3 has 14 residues. V was pared by 2 bases and J by 3 bases, with 7 bases between. The CDR3 protein is CASSLQAANEKLFF. CDR3 DNA: TGTGCCAGCAGCTTACAGGCGGCTAATGAAAAACTGTTTTTT.

This clone was seen just once. This rearrangement joins TRBV11-2 to TRBJ2-1; the D is unclear. Trimming removed 3 bases at V and 7 bases at J, with 10 bases between. The CDR3 spans 13 residues. Germline assignment: CDR1 SGHAT and CDR2 FQNNGV. The CDR3 DNA reads as TGTGCCAGCAGCTTTGCGCTAGGAAATGAGCAGTTCTTC. This translates into CASSFALGNEQFF.